This T cell receptor (beta chain) was sequenced for a study of blood T cell repertoires in COVID-19. Study-wide context: Material from acute and convalescent COVID-19 was sourced from the United States, Italy and Spain. The cDNA or gDNA used as material had been derived from T cells, B-cell-depleted T cells, or PBMCs.

Germline assignment: CDR1 MNHEY and CDR2 SVGAGI. The length of the CDR3 is 15 residues. V shed 8 bases and J 7 bases; nucleotides not matched to a gene: 14. Methods used by the authors: Amplification with reference gene primers provided the estimates of nucleated cell counts. TCRdb's table, derived via immunoSEQ multiplex PCR, lists solely in-frame clones and lacks some. V, J and clone size were drawn from that table, and D and trimming were deduced from the DNA. The repertoire holds about 120,000 clones, with 85% as singletons. This sequence joins TRBV6-5 and TRBJ2-1; the match to TRBD2 covers 7 bases. The specimen sequenced was peripheral blood. The clonotype originates from a man in his 60s with acute or convalescent COVID-19. CDR3 DNA: TGTGCCAGCCTTAAAGGCGGGAGAGTCGGAAATGAGCAGTTCTTC. It codes for CASLKGGRVGNEQFF.